This T cell receptor beta chain was retrieved from a study of cytomegalovirus exposure and HLA in healthy donors. Turning to the study itself: An early release of data contained tens of millions of unique TCRs, which came from HLA-typed donors.

Germline V gene data show CDR1 as SNHLY and CDR2 as FYNNEI. J lost 2 bases, V lost 6 bases, and 3 bases had no gene match. The CDR3 length is 14 residues. Those who donated were healthy bone marrow donors. No CMV serostatus entry exists for this donor. PCR was performed using 60 Vbeta and 13 Jbeta primers. Libraries were prepared by immunoSEQ multiplex PCR; TCRdb keeps only in-frame clonotypes and omits some of them. This sample has over 100,000 clones, with around two thirds found just once. This receptor was identified in a human donor in good health. The genes are TRBV2 and TRBJ1-4; 7 positions agree with TRBD1. Sequencing was performed on PBMCs. The CDR3 bases are TGTGCCAGCAGGACGACAGGGACTAATGAAAAACTGTTTTTT. This sequence encodes CASRTTGTNEKLFF.